This T cell receptor (beta chain) came from a study of blood T cell repertoires in COVID-19 (dated by TCRdb to the early 2020s). Study-wide context: Samples from collaborators originated in the United States, Italy and Spain and spanned both the acute and convalescent phases of COVID-19. The material from the prospective study consisted of cDNA or gDNA derived from T cells, B-cell-depleted T cells, or PBMCs. The dataset comprised deeply sampled blood TCRbeta repertoires from subjects exposed to, actively infected with, or recovered from COVID-19. The repertoires were made available in a free public database intended to serve as a resource for research on the immune response to SARS-CoV-2. The samples were drawn from two sources: the first 160 participants of the ongoing ImmuneRACE study, and 1,000 to 1,500 subjects contributed by 6 global collaborators. A de-identified subject ID, COVID-19 status, age in years and sex were almost always included in the sample metadata. Where available, HLA class I and class II types were taken from metadata supplied by the sample provider and were not determined by assay-based typing.

TCRbeta CDR3 regions were amplified from genomic DNA using the immunoSEQ Assay, a bias-controlled multiplex PCR. Under the source paper's analysis protocol: Within the assay, amplification of reference gene primers was used to estimate how many nucleated cells each sample contained. Sequence reads were collapsed and filtered to measure the absolute abundance of every unique TCRbeta CDR3 rearrangement. For each sample, productive Simpson clonality was calculated as the square root of Simpson's diversity index over productive rearrangements. TCRdb carries this immuneACCESS record with in-frame sequences only. Its versions omit some clonotypes, under half of them owing to an unresolved V gene in the studies checked, with the rest unexplained. That table supplies the V and J calls and clone size; D and trimming were determined from the DNA. Here the sample has around 55,000 clones; about 90% occur a single time. Around 8.5% of the sample is held by the ten biggest clonotypes.

The collaborating institutions used their own protocols to collect whole blood in K2EDTA tubes. For TCRbeta analysis, collaborators shipped samples in one of three forms: frozen whole blood, isolated PBMCs, or DNA extracted from either of those sample types. The study at large found these results: Clinical and demographic metadata were provided uncurated, with the amount varying by source and participant.

This clone was seen just once. The antigen it recognizes is unknown. Within one base of it there is no much larger clone, and no base qualities were kept. Based on the germline V gene (reference sequence), the CDR1 and CDR2 sequences are LNHDA and SQIVND. Compared with germline, V lacks 5 bases and J lacks 6 bases; bases without a gene match: 11. There are 15 amino acids in the CDR3, from cysteine to phenylalanine inclusive. Solely the CDR3 DNA is kept, with 45 bases framed from the first base. The clonotype comes from a man between 60 and 75 years old with active COVID-19. Input material: peripheral blood. This chain is built from TRBV19 and TRBJ2-7; 9 middle bases align to TRBD2. For the CDR3, the sequence is CASSPLSGSGSEQYF. The sequenced DNA is TGTGCCAGTAGTCCCCTTAGCGGGAGTGGGTCCGAGCAGTACTTC.